This T cell receptor beta chain was observed in a study of identical twins. TCRdb re-called the 5' RACE reads with MiXCR, one entry per CDR3 protein. The sample carries more than 1.5 million distinct CDR3 sequences, under 35% recorded once. CDR1 is LGHDT and CDR2 is YNNKEL in the germline V gene (reference sequence). Losses at the gene ends were 0 bases for V and 8 bases for J; bases not matched to a gene: 4. The CDR3 extends over 14 amino acids. Remarks on this clonotype: As yet, its antigen is unknown.

Study results and limitations: With abundant cord blood beta clonotypes, insertions were fewer; memory repertoires showed no such pattern. Among beta out-of-frame sequences, excess sharing between twins appeared weaker. Among out-of-frame alpha sequences shared by twins, low generation probability occurred in excess.

V is TRBV3-1 and J is TRBJ2-1, with TRBD2 matching over 7 bases. This TCR came from a newborn girl in good health. The source material was cord blood. The CDR3: CASSQDPGRDEQFF. The CDR3 DNA reads TGTGCCAGCAGCCAAGACCCAGGGAGGGATGAGCAGTTCTTC.